Below are 19 T cell receptor beta chains sequenced from a single sample in a study of blood T cells in healthy people across ages. The use of a sample-barcoded 5' primer and a J-beta primer mix characterized a second PCR of roughly 6 to 12 cycles. Via MiXCR, TCRdb re-called the 5' RACE reads, giving one row per CDR3 protein. This sample has some 1.5 million distinct CDR3 sequences, with 28% found just once. The specimen was blood. The receptors derive from a woman aged 25-40 years in good health.

This clonotype was observed at least ten times. The gene calls are TRBV25-1 and TRBJ2-5; the D is unclear. Germline lookup yields CDR1 MGHDK and CDR2 SYGVNS. The CDR3 extends over 13 amino acids. Trimming stripped 3 bases from V and 1 base from J, with 6 bases between. As DNA, the CDR3 is TGTGCCAGCAGTGAGCAGCCCCAAGAGACCCAGTACTTC. Amino acids: CASSEQPQETQYF.

As regards this clonotype: Germline and junction disagree at one end, which may indicate a read error. The J gene is TRBJ2-5, the V gene TRBV5-1; D unclear. The CDR3 is made up of 13 amino acids. Germline V lookup: CDR1 SGHRS, CDR2 YFSETQ. The CDR3 DNA reads as TGCGCCAGCAGCTTGAACAGCCAAGAGACCCGGTACTTC. Amino acids: CASSLNSQETRYF.

The chain combines TRBV20-1 with TRBJ2-5; 10 nucleotides align to TRBD2. Trimming took 6 bases from V and 4 from J; bases not matched to a gene: 11. Germline V lookup: CDR1 DFQATT, CDR2 SNEGSKA (reference sequence). The CDR3 totals 15 residues. CDR3 in amino acids: CSAHPGSGGVETQYF. The CDR3 DNA is TGCAGTGCCCACCCGGGAAGCGGGGGGGTAGAGACCCAGTACTTC.

The rearrangement links TRBV6-2 or TRBV6-3 to TRBJ2-7, with no clear D. Trimming left V 6 bases short and J 4 bases short, with 10 bases between. CDR1 is MNHEY and CDR2 is SVGEGT in the germline V gene. The CDR3 is 12 residues long. CDR3 DNA sequence: TGTGCCAGCAGAGAGGACGGATACGAGCAGTACGTC. It specifies CASREDGYEQYV.

This clonotype has ten or more counts. The chain links TRBV29-1 to TRBJ2-3; D gene ambiguous. There are 15 residues in the CDR3. Germline-derived CDR1 and CDR2 are SQVTM and ANQGSEA. Trimming left V 4 bases short and J 2 bases short, with 16 bases between. In nucleotides, the CDR3 is TGCAGCGTTGCGGAGCACCACCTTATCACAGATACGCAGTATTTT. This translates into CSVAEHHLITDTQYF.

With respect to this clonotype: A read error is likely, as this CDR3 ends without the conserved phenylalanine or tryptophan. This sequence joins TRBV3-1 and TRBJ2-5; D may be TRBD1 (5 bases). The DNA end is more similar to TRBJ2-7, so the J call may be wrong. CDR3 length: 14 amino acids. Germline values: CDR1 LGHDT, CDR2 YNNKEL (reference sequence). For the CDR3, the DNA is TGTGCCAGCAGCCAAAGGGGATCGACCTACGAGCAGTACTTA. This translates into CASSQRGSTYEQYL.

J is TRBJ2-7 and V is TRBV5-6, with 12 bases identical to TRBD1. From germline, CDR1 is SGHDT and CDR2 YYEEEE. V trimming: 5 bases; J trimming: 4 bases; junction bases outside the gene matches: 13. The CDR3 covers 17 residues. Written as DNA, the CDR3 is TGTGCCAGCAGTCGGGACAGGGGGCGGCTGAGGTCGTACGAGCAGTACTTC. Encoded protein: CASSRDRGRLRSYEQYF.

In the case of this clonotype: One base away lies a much larger clone, so this may be a sequencing read error. The chain recombines TRBV20-1 with TRBJ1-6; the D is unclear. Germline CDR1 is DFQATT and CDR2 is SNEGSKA (reference sequence). The CDR3 extends over 14 amino acids. This CDR3 is CSTSTGHSGSPLHF. CDR3 coding DNA: TGCAGTACTAGCACGGGCCACTCGGGGTCACCCCTCCACTTT.

The table lists this clonotype with a count of one. Compared with germline, one end of the junction differs, possibly owing to a read error. V gene TRBV6-5 combines with J gene TRBJ1-5; tentative D call: TRBD1 (5 bases). The CDR3 length is 16 residues. Germline CDR1 is MNHEY and CDR2 is SVGAGI. CDR3 protein: CASKEVGVRGNRPQHF. The CDR3 region has the DNA TGTGCCAGCAAAGAGGTGGGGGTCCGGGGAAATCGGCCCCAGCATTTT.

The sample holds a few counts of this clonotype. This chain joins TRBV5-1 and TRBJ1-1, with D possibly TRBD1 on 6 matching bases. Germline loops: CDR1 SGHRS, CDR2 YFSETQ. The CDR3 covers 14 residues. Trimming took off 1 base at V and 4 bases at J, with 11 bases between the two ends. The CDR3 here is CASSLRGRSTEAFF. The CDR3 DNA follows: TGCGCCAGCAGCTTGCGGGGGCGTTCCACTGAAGCTTTCTTT.

This clonotype was counted ten times or more. The J gene is TRBJ2-5, the V gene TRBV6-5; no firm D call. Per the germline V gene, CDR1 is MNHEY and CDR2 is SVGAGI. There are 10 residues in the CDR3. Trimming removed 8 bases at V and 3 bases at J, with 4 bases between. Here the CDR3 reads CASGKETQYF. The CDR3 bases are TGTGCCAGCGGGAAAGAGACCCAGTACTTC.

With regard to this clonotype: A much larger clone is a single base away; this may be a read error. V usage is TRBV7-2 and J usage is TRBJ1-1, with no clear D. CDR1 is SGHTA and CDR2 is FQGNSA in the germline V gene. V dropped 8 bases and J dropped 3 bases, with 13 bases sitting between them. The CDR3 is 13 amino acids. CDR3 DNA: TGTGCCAGCGGCGCGGACGGGTACACTGAAGCTTTCTTT. It is translated as CASGADGYTEAFF.

This clonotype appeared once. The V call is TRBV5-1, the J call TRBJ1-1, with a tentative D call TRBD1 (6 bases). The CDR3 contains 15 residues. V gave up 0 bases and J gave up 4 bases, with 13 bases separating them. Germline assignment: CDR1 SGHRS and CDR2 YFSETQ. The CDR3 is CASSLESGAATEAFF. The CDR3 region has the DNA TGCGCCAGCAGCTTGGAATCGGGGGCGGCCACTGAAGCTTTCTTT.

A few counts support this clonotype. The rearrangement uses TRBV29-1 and TRBJ2-2, with 11 nucleotides matching TRBD2. The V gene's germline CDR1 is SQVTM and CDR2 ANQGSEA. Trimming at V came to 4 bases and at J to 6 bases, leaving 4 bases not matched to a gene. This CDR3 has 14 amino acids. The CDR3 DNA reads as TGCAGCGTTGTTAGCGGGGGGGTAGCCGGGGAGCTGTTTTTT. Residues: CSVVSGGVAGELFF.

The chain is built from TRBV20-1 and TRBJ2-3; 7 nucleotides agree with TRBD2. Germline CDR1 and CDR2: DFQATT and SNEGSKA (reference sequence). The CDR3 has 13 amino acids. Trimming removed 4 bases from V and 3 bases from J; junction bases left unmatched: 4. The CDR3 here is CSANPSGTDTQYF. CDR3 DNA sequence: TGCAGTGCTAACCCTAGCGGTACAGATACGCAGTATTTT.

With regard to this clonotype: One end of the junction fails to match germline, which may point to a read error. V gene TRBV7-2 combines with J gene TRBJ2-1; 9 nucleotides align to TRBD2. Per the germline V gene, CDR1 is SGHTA and CDR2 is FQGNSA. The CDR3 loop spans 14 amino acids. CDR3 protein: CASSVSGSYNGQFF. In nucleotides, the CDR3 is TGTGCCAGCAGCGTTAGCGGGAGCTACAATGGGCAGTTCTTC.

This clonotype was recorded many times. The V gene is TRBV29-1, the J gene TRBJ2-7, with 10 bases lining up with TRBD1. CDR3 length: 15 amino acids. J was trimmed by 3 bases and V by 3 bases; bases with no gene match: 8. Germline V lookup: CDR1 SQVTM, CDR2 ANQGSEA. In DNA, the CDR3 is TGCAGCGTTGAGGCCGATAGGGACAGGGGCTACGAGCAGTACTTC. It specifies CSVEADRDRGYEQYF.

This chain connects TRBV12-3 or TRBV12-4 to TRBJ2-1; tentatively, D is TRBD1 (6 bases). The CDR3 sequence is 13 residues long. With 5 bases removed from V and 15 bases from J, the gap between germline ends came to 20 bases. The CDR3 is CASSRDTQIKRFF. The CDR3 DNA reads as TGTGCCAGCAGTAGGGACACCCAGATAAAGCGGTTCTTC.

This clonotype was seen a few times. The chain joins TRBV2 to TRBJ2-3, with D possibly TRBD2 on 6 matching bases. The CDR3 runs 15 residues. V shed 3 bases and J shed 0 bases, with 10 bases lying between them. CDR1 SNHLY and CDR2 FYNNEI come from the germline V gene. CDR3 amino acids: CASSERGPSTDTQYF. The CDR3 DNA sequence: TGTGCCAGCAGTGAGCGGGGCCCTAGCACAGATACGCAGTATTTT.